Below, 25 T cell receptor beta chains from the same sample are listed, as sequenced in a study of blood T cell repertoires in COVID-19. Using immunoSEQ multiplex PCR, the repertoire was profiled, and TCRdb retains in-frame clones only, with some absent. The sample lists about 130,000 clones; 70% to 80% were seen once. Sequenced: peripheral blood. These receptor sequences come from a man in his 60s who had recovered from COVID-19.

This rearrangement joins TRBV5-6 to TRBJ1-2, with D possibly TRBD1 on 6 matching bases. CDR1 and CDR2 from the germline V gene are SGHDT and YYEEEE. V was shortened by 6 bases and J by 0 bases, with 12 bases between the two germline ends. The CDR3 totals 14 residues. The CDR3 here is CASIHNRANYGYTF. As DNA, the CDR3 is TGTGCCAGCATACATAACAGGGCTAACTATGGCTACACCTTC.

This chain uses TRBV18 with TRBJ1-5; unclear D gene. CDR1 is KGHSH, CDR2 LQKENI, per germline. The CDR3 extends over 15 amino acids. V lost 4 bases and J 3 bases, leaving 13 bases between the germline ends. DNA for the CDR3: TGTGCCAGCTCACTGGCCGCAACCCCCAATCAGCCCCAGCATTTT. Its protein product is CASSLAATPNQPQHF. The full variable domain, its missing parts supplied by reference TRBV18 and TRBJ1-5, is NAGVMQNPRHLVRRRGQEARLRCSPMKGHSHVYWYRQLPEEGLKFMVYLQKENIIDESGMPKERFSAEFPKEGPSILRIQQVVRGDSAAYFCASSLAATPNQPQHFGDGTRLSIL.

The J gene is TRBJ1-3, the V gene TRBV6-1, with D unclear. The CDR3 spans 15 residues. V was pared by 0 bases and J by 9 bases, with 15 bases between. CDR1 and CDR2 (germline): MNHNS, SASEGT. CDR3 amino acids: CASSEAASRVGTIYF. The CDR3 coding sequence is TGTGCCAGCAGTGAAGCGGCCTCTCGGGTCGGCACCATATATTTT.

The V call is TRBV6-2 or TRBV6-3, the J call TRBJ2-7; 8 nucleotides line up with TRBD1. The CDR3 runs to 18 residues. Germline V gives CDR1 MNHEY, CDR2 SVGEGT. After removal of 6 bases from V and 2 bases from J, the junction contained 18 bases not matched to a gene. The CDR3 loop reads CASSNPTGVHRAAYEQYF. As DNA, the CDR3 is TGTGCCAGCAGCAATCCGACAGGGGTCCATCGTGCCGCCTACGAGCAGTACTTC.

The V and J genes are TRBV7-3 and TRBJ1-2; the D gene is possibly TRBD1 (6 bases). Trimming pared 5 bases from V and 2 bases from J, leaving 15 bases between. This CDR3 is 15 amino acids long. The germline gives CDR1 SGHTA, CDR2 FQGTGA. The chain's CDR3 is CASSPGGGQNYGYTF. CDR3 nucleotide sequence: TGTGCCAGCAGCCCCGGCGGGGGACAAAACTATGGCTACACCTTC.

J is TRBJ1-2 and V is TRBV18, with 9 positions matching TRBD1. CDR1 is KGHSH and CDR2 is LQKENI in the germline V gene. Trimming at V came to 4 bases and at J to 3 bases, leaving 3 bases not matched to a gene. This CDR3 spans 14 amino acids. The CDR3 reads CASSQGQGDYGYTF. The CDR3 coding sequence is TGTGCCAGCTCACAGGGACAGGGTGACTATGGCTACACCTTC.

The chain combines TRBV10-3 with TRBJ1-6; the D gene is possibly TRBD1 (6 bases). Germline V gene lookup returns CDR1 ENHRY and CDR2 SYGVKD. V gave up 9 bases and J gave up 6 bases, with 12 bases separating them. There are 13 residues in the CDR3. The chain's CDR3 is CAIGWDTNSPLHF. The CDR3 region has the DNA TGTGCCATTGGGTGGGACACTAATTCACCCCTCCACTTT.

The genes are TRBV2 and TRBJ1-3; TRBD1 agrees at 7 bases. Unmatched junction bases numbered 8, after V lost 6 bases and J lost 9 bases. The CDR3 has 13 residues. CDR1 is SNHLY and CDR2 is FYNNEI in the germline V gene. The CDR3 sequence is CASRVDRSGTIYF. CDR3 nucleotides: TGTGCCAGCAGGGTGGACAGGTCGGGCACCATATATTTT.

The chain uses TRBV9 and TRBJ1-3, with D tentatively TRBD1 (5 bases). Deletions cut 0 bases from V and 0 bases from J, with 10 bases between. The CDR3 runs to 16 residues. In germline, CDR1 is SGDLS, CDR2 YYNGEE. In DNA, the CDR3 is TGTGCCAGCAGCGTAGAGCAGGGTCACTCTGGAAACACCATATATTTT. Encoded protein: CASSVEQGHSGNTIYF. Full variable domain (rest looked up from reference TRBV9 and TRBJ1-3): DSGVTQTPKHLITATGQRVTLRCSPRSGDLSVYWYQQSLDQGLQFLIQYYNGEERAKGNILERFSAQQFPDLHSELNLSSLELGDSALYFCASSVEQGHSGNTIYFGEGSWLTVV.

The chain has TRBV5-1 and TRBJ2-3, with D hard to call. There are 16 residues in the CDR3. V was pared by 0 bases and J by 0 bases, with 11 bases between. CDR1 is SGHRS and CDR2 is YFSETQ in the germline V gene. The CDR3 DNA reads as TGCGCCAGCAGCTTGGCGTTAGTCCCTAGCACAGATACGCAGTATTTT. Its translation is CASSLALVPSTDTQYF.

The J gene is TRBJ2-2, the V gene TRBV7-2; unclear D gene. The CDR3 runs 15 residues. Germline lookup yields CDR1 SGHTA and CDR2 FQGNSA. V lost 5 bases, J lost 0 bases, and 10 bases lay in between. In nucleotides, the CDR3 is TGTGCCAGCAGCCTACCCTCATCGAACACCGGGGAGCTGTTTTTT. Its protein product is CASSLPSSNTGELFF.

The V call is TRBV12-2, the J call TRBJ1-1. TRBV12-2 corresponds to a pseudogene. The CDR3 loop spans 14 amino acids. The CDR3 DNA reads TGTGCAAGTCGCCTTGGGGGGGTACGAACTGAAGCTTTCTTT. Translation: CASRLGGVRTEAFF.

The chain employs TRBV4-2 and TRBJ2-7; 9 positions agree with TRBD2. Germline V gene lookup returns CDR1 LGHNA and CDR2 YNFKEQ. CDR3 size: 17 residues. V lost 0 bases, J lost 0 bases, and 6 bases stayed unmatched. CDR3 residues: CASSQDHRGRASYEQYF. CDR3 bases: TGTGCCAGCAGCCAAGATCATCGCGGGAGGGCCTCCTACGAGCAGTACTTC.

This clone was observed a few times. The V and J genes are TRBV6-2 or TRBV6-3 and TRBJ1-1, with D maybe TRBD1 (6 bases). V was shortened by 5 bases and J by 10 bases, with 11 bases between the two germline ends. This CDR3 has 11 residues. Germline CDR1 is MNHEY and CDR2 is SVGEGT. CDR3 residues: CASSLQGRAFF. The CDR3 DNA is TGTGCCAGCAGTCTACAGGGTAGAGCTTTCTTT.

About this clone itself: The same CDR3 also results from other DNA sequences found in this sample. CDR3 sequence reads: CASSGQGPGTEAFF. The CDR3 region has the DNA TGTGCCAGCAGCGGACAGGGCCCGGGCACTGAAGCTTTCTTT. The rearrangement joins TRBV7-3 to TRBJ1-1, with 8 bases fitting TRBD1. The V gene end was trimmed by 5 bases and the J gene end by 4 bases; junction bases not matched to a gene: 6. Germline lookup yields CDR1 SGHTA and CDR2 FQGTGA. The CDR3 sequence is 14 residues long.

The chain uses TRBV6-5 and TRBJ1-4; a weak D match, TRBD1 (6 bases). V gave up 0 bases and J gave up 3 bases, with 11 bases separating them. This CDR3 spans 16 amino acids. The germline V gene encodes CDR1 MNHEY and CDR2 SVGAGI. The CDR3: CASSYSTGGPNEKLFF. The CDR3 coding sequence is TGTGCCAGCAGTTACTCGACGGGGGGCCCTAATGAAAAACTGTTTTTT.

J is TRBJ2-7 and V is TRBV5-4; the match to TRBD1 covers 9 bases. Trimming cost V 2 bases and J 2 bases; bases outside gene matches: 5. This CDR3 has 15 residues. Looked up from germline, CDR1 is SGHNT and CDR2 is YYREEE (reference sequence). The CDR3 spells CASSFRQGGTYEQYF. In DNA form, the CDR3 reads TGTGCCAGCAGCTTCCGACAGGGGGGCACCTACGAGCAGTACTTC.

The chain has TRBV28 and TRBJ2-7, with TRBD2 as a possible D gene (5 bases). The CDR3 is 13 residues long. Trimming removed 8 bases at V and 5 bases at J, with 16 bases between. The V gene's germline CDR1 is MDHEN and CDR2 SYDVKM. The CDR3 nucleotides read TGTGCCAGCCGCGAACCGGGGAGTAACGAGCAGTACTTC. Its protein product is CASREPGSNEQYF.

The chain uses TRBV19 and TRBJ1-2; 8 nucleotides align to TRBD1. The CDR3 runs 14 residues. J gave up 7 bases and V 9 bases, and 13 bases lay outside the gene matches. In germline, CDR1 is LNHDA, CDR2 SQIVND (reference sequence). The CDR3 DNA follows: TGTGCCAGCCGTGCCCCGGACAGGGAAACTGGCTACACCTTC. Protein: CASRAPDRETGYTF.

The CDR3 DNA is TGCGCCAGCAGCCAAGCGGTGGGACTAGCGGGGGCCGAATCTGGGGCCAACGTCCTGACTTTC. Amino acid sequence: CASSQAVGLAGAESGANVLTF. V usage is TRBV4-3 and J usage is TRBJ2-6, with 14 bases fitting TRBD2. J gave up 1 base and V 1 base, and 9 bases lay outside the gene matches. This CDR3 has 21 residues. Germline lookup yields CDR1 LGHNA and CDR2 YSLEER.

The rearrangement links TRBV15 to TRBJ1-5; TRBD1 aligns across 7 bases. The CDR3 covers 16 residues. Germline-derived CDR1 and CDR2 are LNHNV and YYDKDF (reference sequence). Losses at the gene ends were 1 base for V and 0 bases for J; bases not matched to a gene: 3. The CDR3 DNA follows: TGTGCCACCAGCAGAGGGGACAGCTATAGCAATCAGCCCCAGCATTTT. It translates to CATSRGDSYSNQPQHF. Based on the CDR3 plus reference TRBV15 and TRBJ1-5, the full variable domain is DAMVIQNPRYQVTQFGKPVTLSCSQTLNHNVMYWYQQKSSQAPKLLFHYYDKDFNNEADTPDNFQSRRPNTSFCFLDIRSPGLGDTAMYLCATSRGDSYSNQPQHFGDGTRLSIL.

This clone appeared once. The chain combines TRBV28 with TRBJ2-7; a possible D gene is TRBD1 (5 bases). In germline, CDR1 is MDHEN, CDR2 SYDVKM. The CDR3 has 12 amino acids. V lost 2 bases and J lost 9, with 11 bases in between. CDR3 sequence (DNA): TGTGCCAGCAGTTTAGGGGTGGGGCCGCAGTACTTC. Its protein product is CASSLGVGPQYF.

Notes on this clone: The same CDR3 can be traced to other DNA sequences in this sample. The chain couples TRBV28 to TRBJ1-5; 7 nucleotides align to TRBD1. J lost 7 bases, V lost 2 bases, and 5 bases had no gene match. Germline V gene lookup returns CDR1 MDHEN and CDR2 SYDVKM. The CDR3 loop spans 14 amino acids. CDR3 loop: CASSLRQGGQPQHF. The DNA for the CDR3 is TGTGCCAGCAGTTTACGGCAGGGGGGACAGCCCCAGCATTTT.

V usage is TRBV10-3 and J usage is TRBJ1-2; D perhaps matches TRBD1 (5 bases). The CDR3 contains 13 residues. The V end was cut by 3 bases, the J end by 13 bases, with 18 bases between. Germline CDR1 is ENHRY and CDR2 is SYGVKD. Here the CDR3 DNA reads TGTGCCATCAGTGAAAGGTATAGGGGATATCGCACCTTC. Amino acids: CAISERYRGYRTF.

This chain links TRBV6-5 with TRBJ2-3; 7 nucleotides match TRBD2. CDR3 length: 12 residues. Germline CDR1 and CDR2: MNHEY and SVGAGI. V was clipped by 5 bases and J by 11 bases; unmatched bases: 7. This CDR3 is CASSRGEGLQYF. The CDR3 nucleotides are TGTGCCAGCAGTCGGGGGGAGGGCCTGCAGTATTTT.